This entry lists 28 T cell receptor beta chains sequenced from one sample in a study of T cell changes during pregnancy in multiple sclerosis. The data were produced by immunoSEQ multiplex PCR, yet TCRdb's version contains in-frame clones alone and is incomplete. The table shows 75,000 to 95,000 clones, with more than 85% occurring only once. Material: peripheral blood, obtained before pregnancy. Receptors originate from a female donor with multiple sclerosis, enrolled in a pregnancy study.

This chain connects TRBV27 to TRBJ2-1; no firm D call. Trimming cost V 4 bases and J 6 bases, with 10 bases left between them. Germline V gives CDR1 MNHEY, CDR2 SMNVEV (reference sequence). The CDR3 is 13 amino acids. Here the CDR3 DNA reads TGTGCCAGCAGTTCCTATGTAGCCAATGAGCAGTTCTTC. Amino acid sequence: CASSSYVANEQFF.

The chain is built from TRBV7-3 and TRBJ1-1; possible D gene TRBD1, 5 bases. Germline assignment: CDR1 SGHTA and CDR2 FQGTGA. This CDR3 region has 15 residues. Trimming removed 6 bases at V and 4 bases at J, with 18 bases between. The CDR3 bases are TGTGCCAGCAGGTCCAGGGAGGGTCGGGGCACTGAAGCTTTCTTT. Translation: CASRSREGRGTEAFF.

The V and J genes are TRBV5-4 and TRBJ1-1; 7 nucleotides agree with TRBD1. Germline values: CDR1 SGHNT, CDR2 YYREEE (reference sequence). Trimming cost V 6 bases and J 3 bases; bases outside gene matches: 5. This CDR3 region has 13 residues. The CDR3 loop is CASNNRGYTEAFF. For the CDR3, the DNA is TGTGCCAGCAACAACAGGGGATACACTGAAGCTTTCTTT. Full variable domain (rest looked up from reference TRBV5-4 and TRBJ1-1): ETGVTQSPTHLIKTRGQQVTLRCSSQSGHNTVSWYQQALGQGPQFIFQYYREEENGRGNFPPRFSGLQFPNYSSELNVNALELDDSALYLCASNNRGYTEAFFGQGTRLTVV.

The V call is TRBV18, the J call TRBJ1-2, with 8 bases fitting TRBD1. Germline V gene sequence: CDR1 KGHSH, CDR2 LQKENI. This CDR3 is 16 amino acids long. The V gene end was trimmed by 3 bases and the J gene end by 0 bases; junction bases not matched to a gene: 6. Here the CDR3 DNA reads TGTGCCAGCTCACCGGCGACAGGGGTAACTAACTATGGCTACACCTTC. Its translation is CASSPATGVTNYGYTF.

J is TRBJ2-1 and V is TRBV19; possible D gene TRBD2, 6 bases. The CDR3 runs to 11 residues. V dropped 5 bases and J dropped 10 bases, with 9 bases sitting between them. The germline gives CDR1 LNHDA, CDR2 SQIVND (reference sequence). In DNA form, the CDR3 reads TGTGCCAGTAGTCTAGGACTAGAGCAGTTCTTC. Protein: CASSLGLEQFF. The full variable domain, in which reference TRBV19 and TRBJ2-1 provide the parts outside the CDR3, is DGGITQSPKYLFRKEGQNVTLSCEQNLNHDAMYWYRQDPGQGLRLIYYSQIVNDFQKGDIAEGYSVSREKKESFPLTVTSAQKNPTAFYLCASSLGLEQFFGPGTRLTVL.

This chain joins TRBV27 and TRBJ2-1, with TRBD2 identical over 7 bases. V lost 6 bases, J lost 3 bases, and 20 bases stayed unmatched. The CDR3 covers 19 residues. The germline gives CDR1 MNHEY, CDR2 SMNVEV (reference sequence). This CDR3 is CASRRPTTSGITFYNEQFF. CDR3 nucleotide sequence: TGTGCCAGCAGGCGTCCGACCACCAGCGGGATCACCTTCTACAATGAGCAGTTCTTC.

CDR3 amino acids: CSPSGSDTQYF. CDR3 nucleotides: TGCAGCCCAAGCGGGAGTGATACGCAGTATTTT. This chain links TRBV29-1 with TRBJ2-3; 8 bases align to TRBD2. Unmatched junction bases numbered 4, after V lost 8 bases and J lost 6 bases. The CDR3 is 11 residues long. Germline lookup yields CDR1 SQVTM and CDR2 ANQGSEA.

V and J are TRBV4-2 and TRBJ2-2; D is unclear. This CDR3 is built from 16 residues. Germline CDR1 and CDR2: LGHNA and YNFKEQ. With 1 base removed from V and 1 base from J, the gap between germline ends came to 10 bases. The chain's CDR3 is CASSQVESGNTGELFF. As DNA, the CDR3 is TGTGCCAGCAGCCAAGTTGAGTCCGGGAACACCGGGGAGCTGTTTTTT.

Points on this clone: This sample also contains other DNA sequences that code for the same CDR3. The V gene is TRBV5-1, the J gene TRBJ1-1; 11 nucleotides agree with TRBD1. The V gene's germline CDR1 is SGHRS and CDR2 YFSETQ. CDR3 length: 14 residues. V lost 2 bases and J lost 4; bases outside the gene matches: 1. CDR3 sequence: CASSFGTGGTEAFF. CDR3 in DNA: TGCGCCAGCAGCTTCGGGACAGGGGGCACTGAAGCTTTCTTT.

The J gene is TRBJ1-6, the V gene TRBV7-2; 8 nucleotides agree with TRBD1. CDR1 is SGHTA, CDR2 FQGNSA, per germline. This CDR3 contains 14 residues. J gave up 12 bases and V 4 bases, and 8 bases lay outside the gene matches. In DNA, the CDR3 is TGTGCCAGCAGCTCGGGACAGGCCCAGGGACCCCTCCACTTT. This codes for CASSSGQAQGPLHF.

The chain joins TRBV4-2 to TRBJ1-1; 10 bases are shared with TRBD1. The V segment lost 0 bases and the J segment 5 bases; nucleotides outside the gene matches: 9. CDR1 is LGHNA and CDR2 is YNFKEQ in the germline V gene. The CDR3 sequence is 17 residues long. The CDR3 is CASSQDLGQGQRTEAFF. In DNA, the CDR3 is TGTGCCAGCAGCCAAGATTTGGGACAGGGGCAGAGGACTGAAGCTTTCTTT.

The chain couples TRBV7-9 to TRBJ2-3; 13 nucleotides align to TRBD2. V was pared by 5 bases and J by 7 bases, with 18 bases of the junction left unmatched. Germline V gene lookup returns CDR1 SEHNR and CDR2 FQNEAQ (reference sequence). The CDR3 has 19 residues. Written as DNA, the CDR3 is TGTGCCAGCAGCCCTGGCGGCCTACCGGGACTAGCGGGACGGAATACGCAGTATTTT. Protein: CASSPGGLPGLAGRNTQYF.

This chain joins TRBV19 and TRBJ2-2, with 14 bases that match TRBD2. V dropped 6 bases and J dropped 7; count of bases not matched to a gene: 13. There are 18 residues in the CDR3. The germline gives CDR1 LNHDA, CDR2 SQIVND (reference sequence). The CDR3 DNA reads as TGTGCCAGTAGCTCGGGACTAGCGGGAGCTGCCGTTGGCGGGGAGCTGTTTTTT. Its translation: CASSSGLAGAAVGGELFF.

V usage is TRBV30 and J usage is TRBJ1-6; D gene unclear. The CDR3 is 11 amino acids. From germline, CDR1 is GTSNPN and CDR2 SVGIG (reference sequence). The V gene lost 4 bases and the J gene lost 8 bases, with 6 bases spanning the gap. CDR3 nucleotides: TGTGCCTGGATTGGGCATTCACCCCTCCACTTT. Amino acid sequence: CAWIGHSPLHF.

J is TRBJ2-3 and V is TRBV5-6, with a weak D call TRBD2 (5 bases). V was trimmed by 0 bases and J by 0 bases, leaving 8 bases between them. Germline V gene sequence: CDR1 SGHDT, CDR2 YYEEEE. The CDR3 has 15 amino acids. CDR3 in amino acids: CASSLVLASTDTQYF. Here the CDR3 DNA reads TGTGCCAGCAGCTTGGTTCTAGCTAGCACAGATACGCAGTATTTT.

The chain has TRBV6-5 and TRBJ2-7; possible D gene TRBD1, 6 bases. The CDR3 is made up of 14 amino acids. Germline V CDR1 and CDR2: MNHEY, SVGAGI. Trimming removed 6 bases from V and 2 bases from J, with 14 bases in between. The CDR3 is CASRETGQPYEQYF. In DNA, the CDR3 is TGTGCCAGCAGGGAGACAGGCCAACCCTACGAGCAGTACTTC.

CDR3 bases: TGTGCCAGCAGCTTCAGGGCCCGAGGAACTGAAGCTTTCTTT. This gives the protein CASSFRARGTEAFF. The J gene is TRBJ1-1, the V gene TRBV7-2; maybe TRBD1 (5 bases). V dropped 3 bases and J dropped 5 bases, with 13 bases sitting between them. Germline V gene lookup returns CDR1 SGHTA and CDR2 FQGNSA. The CDR3 has 14 residues.

The J gene is TRBJ2-1, the V gene TRBV6-5; the match to TRBD2 covers 8 bases. The CDR3 totals 16 residues. With 0 bases clipped from V and 9 bases from J, the junction kept 10 bases outside the gene matches. Per germline, CDR1 MNHEY and CDR2 SVGAGI. CDR3 amino acids: CASSYSASGLVGEQFF. The CDR3 DNA is TGTGCCAGCAGTTACTCGGCTAGCGGGTTAGTGGGTGAGCAGTTCTTC.

The chain has TRBV4-2 and TRBJ1-2; the D is unclear. The CDR3 totals 14 residues. Trimming took off 0 bases at V and 5 bases at J, with 10 bases between the two ends. Germline-derived CDR1 and CDR2 are LGHNA and YNFKEQ. CDR3 nucleotides: TGTGCCAGCAGCCAAGATAGGCCAGGATATGGCTACACCTTC. Encoded protein: CASSQDRPGYGYTF.

The gene calls are TRBV6-5 and TRBJ1-1; D uncertain. Trimming shortened V by 6 bases and J by 0 bases, and 11 bases separated the two germline ends. CDR1 is MNHEY, CDR2 SVGAGI, per germline. The CDR3 is 14 residues long. In DNA form, the CDR3 reads TGTGCCAGCAGGACTTCGACCGTGAACACTGAAGCTTTCTTT. Its translation: CASRTSTVNTEAFF.

The J gene is TRBJ2-3, the V gene TRBV6-1; weak D call: TRBD2 (6 bases). With 8 bases removed from V and 2 bases from J, the gap between germline ends came to 14 bases. Looked up from germline, CDR1 is MNHNS and CDR2 is SASEGT. The CDR3 sequence is 14 residues long. The CDR3 DNA follows: TGTGCCAGCCGAAGGGAGGACTCCACAGATACGCAGTATTTT. Its translation is CASRREDSTDTQYF.

This chain links TRBV5-1 with TRBJ1-1; D is unresolved. The germline CDR1 and CDR2 sequences are SGHRS and YFSETQ. CDR3 size: 15 residues. V gave up 0 bases and J gave up 1 base, with 10 bases separating them. CDR3 DNA sequence: TGCGCCAGCAGCTTGGACTTTCCGCCGAACACTGAAGCTTTCTTT. Translation gives CASSLDFPPNTEAFF.

The V and J genes are TRBV28 and TRBJ1-1, with 12 bases matching TRBD1. V lost 6 bases to trimming and J lost 5 bases; unmatched junction nucleotides: 7. Germline V CDR1 and CDR2: MDHEN, SYDVKM. This CDR3 comprises 15 residues. As DNA, the CDR3 is TGTGCCAGCAGCCCCGGGACAGGGGGCTGGACTGAAGCTTTCTTT. Its translation: CASSPGTGGWTEAFF. The entire variable domain, with the rest obtained from reference TRBV28 and TRBJ1-1, is as follows: DVKVTQSSRYLVKRTGEKVFLECVQDMDHENMFWYRQDPGLGLRLIYFSYDVKMKEKGDIPEGYSVSREKKERFSLILESASTNQTSMYLCASSPGTGGWTEAFFGQGTRLTVV.

The chain has TRBV5-6 and TRBJ2-5; a weak D match, TRBD1 (5 bases). V was shortened by 0 bases and J by 5 bases, with 14 bases between the two germline ends. There are 15 residues in the CDR3. Germline lookup yields CDR1 SGHDT and CDR2 YYEEEE. In DNA, the CDR3 is TGTGCCAGCAGCTTGGGAGGCCAGGGCATCGAGACCCAGTACTTC. It translates to CASSLGGQGIETQYF. The full variable domain, completed using reference TRBV5-6 and TRBJ2-5, is DAGVTQSPTHLIKTRGQQVTLRCSPKSGHDTVSWYQQALGQGPQFIFQYYEEEERQRGNFPDRFSGHQFPNYSSELNVNALLLGDSALYLCASSLGGQGIETQYFGPGTRLLVL.

The J gene is TRBJ2-7, the V gene TRBV27, with D hard to call. This CDR3 is built from 11 residues. The germline CDR1 and CDR2 sequences are MNHEY and SMNVEV (reference sequence). V lost 4 bases to trimming and J lost 3 bases, with 4 bases between them. Here the CDR3 reads CASSSGYEQYF. The CDR3 DNA is TGTGCCAGCAGTTCAGGCTACGAGCAGTACTTC.

In its sample, this clone was seen once. A read error may account for a junction end that differs from germline. V gene TRBV18 combines with J gene TRBJ1-1; tentative D call: TRBD1 (5 bases). Germline V gives CDR1 KGHSH, CDR2 LQKENI. This CDR3 comprises 13 residues. CDR3 amino acids: CASSPSLDGGNVF. The CDR3 nucleotides read TGTGCCAGCTCACCATCCCTCGACGGGGGGAACGTCTTT.

This clone was seen a single time. The genes are TRBV5-1 and TRBJ1-2; 10 positions agree with TRBD1. The CDR3 totals 15 residues. J gave up 2 bases and V 4 bases, and 5 bases lay outside the gene matches. Germline CDR1 and CDR2: SGHRS and YFSETQ. In DNA form, the CDR3 reads TGCGCCAGCAGCCCGACAGGGGGCGAAAACTATGGCTACACCTTC. Translation: CASSPTGGENYGYTF.

This rearrangement joins TRBV2 to TRBJ2-7; D gene uncertain. This CDR3 has 14 residues. Trimming shortened V by 3 bases and J by 2 bases, and 11 bases separated the two germline ends. Germline CDR1 SNHLY, CDR2 FYNNEI. CDR3 bases: TGTGCCAGCAGTGAGTGGCCTGGGCCCTACGAGCAGTACTTC. Protein: CASSEWPGPYEQYF.